The 8 T cell receptor beta chains in this list originate from one sample, sequenced in a study of T-cell memory formation after mild COVID-19. Each CDR3 protein is one row after TCRdb ran MiXCR on the 5' RACE reads. This sample has some 490,000 distinct CDR3 sequences, with approximately 18% found just once. Sequenced: PBMCs or a T cell subset sorted from them (not recorded which). The origin of the receptors is an adult woman who had mild COVID-19 (a few samples of this study predate the infection). Cell type and time point are not known.

This clonotype was observed at least ten times. The chain joins TRBV7-2 to TRBJ2-5, with 10 bases that match TRBD2. The V and J ends lost 0 bases and 4 bases, in that order; junction bases with no gene match: 5. Germline V lookup: CDR1 SGHTA, CDR2 FQGNSA. CDR3 size: 16 residues. CDR3 coding DNA: TGTGCCAGCAGCTTAGCTCCAGCGGGAGGGCCAGAGACCCAGTACTTC. This sequence encodes CASSLAPAGGPETQYF.

This chain uses TRBV7-2 with TRBJ1-1; 8 nucleotides align to TRBD1. V dropped 5 bases and J dropped 4; count of bases not matched to a gene: 9. This CDR3 has 15 residues. Germline loops: CDR1 SGHTA, CDR2 FQGNSA. The CDR3 bases are TGTGCCAGCAGCGTCTTACAGGGGGGGAGCACTGAAGCTTTCTTT. Translated: CASSVLQGGSTEAFF. The whole variable domain, remainder taken from reference TRBV7-2 and TRBJ1-1, is GAGVSQSPSNKVTEKGKDVELRCDPISGHTALYWYRQSLGQGLEFLIYFQGNSAPDKSGLPSDRFSAERTGGSVSTLTIQRTQQEDSAVYLCASSVLQGGSTEAFFGQGTRLTVV.

The chain employs TRBV19 and TRBJ2-1, with 8 bases fitting TRBD1. This CDR3 has 14 residues. V lost 2 bases to trimming and J lost 5 bases; unmatched junction nucleotides: 2. Germline V CDR1 and CDR2: LNHDA, SQIVND (reference sequence). CDR3 region: CASSIWGQDNEQFF. The CDR3, as DNA: TGTGCCAGTAGTATATGGGGACAGGACAATGAGCAGTTCTTC.

In its sample, this clonotype was seen a few times. The chain joins TRBV7-6 to TRBJ2-5; D call uncertain. Germline V gives CDR1 SGHVS, CDR2 FNYEAQ. This CDR3 contains 13 residues. Between the trimmed V and J ends, which lost 6 bases and 4 bases, there was a span of 12 bases. The CDR3 is CASRPLNLETQYF. The CDR3 coding sequence is TGTGCCAGCAGGCCGCTGAATTTAGAGACCCAGTACTTC.

In its sample, this clonotype was seen many times. This sequence joins TRBV4-3 and TRBJ2-7, with a possible D match to TRBD1 (5 bases). The CDR3 loop spans 14 amino acids. V was clipped by 4 bases and J by 7 bases, with 17 bases between them. Per the germline V gene, CDR1 is LGHNA and CDR2 is YSLEER. DNA of the CDR3: TGCGCCAGCAGCCCATACCCCGGAGACAGTGAGCAGTACTTC. Translating it yields CASSPYPGDSEQYF.

The table lists this clonotype with a few counts. This chain uses TRBV7-3 with TRBJ1-1; D call uncertain. The CDR3 has 15 residues. Germline V gene sequence: CDR1 SGHTA, CDR2 FQGTGA. Between the trimmed V and J ends, which lost 5 bases and 0 bases, there was a span of 13 bases. The CDR3 DNA reads as TGTGCCAGCAGCCACGACGGACCCATGAACACTGAAGCTTTCTTT. Translating gives CASSHDGPMNTEAFF.

This clonotype has just a few counts. The chain has TRBV5-1 and TRBJ1-4; TRBD1 matches 10 bases. Germline V gives CDR1 SGHRS, CDR2 YFSETQ. This CDR3 contains 18 residues. With 3 bases clipped from V and 7 bases from J, the junction kept 15 bases outside the gene matches. In DNA form, the CDR3 reads TGCGCCAGCAGCTCCGGATACGGGACAGGGGAGAGAAGTGAAAAACTGTTTTTT. It codes for CASSSGYGTGERSEKLFF. Complete variable domain (other parts from reference TRBV5-1 and TRBJ1-4): KAGVTQTPRYLIKTRGQQVTLSCSPISGHRSVSWYQQTPGQGLQFLFEYFSETQRNKGNFPGRFSGRQFSNSRSEMNVSTLELGDSALYLCASSSGYGTGERSEKLFFGSGTQLSVL.

This clonotype was counted only a few times. V is TRBV20-1 and J is TRBJ2-7, with TRBD1 as a possible D gene (6 bases). With 6 bases removed from V and 3 bases from J, the gap between germline ends came to 15 bases. Germline CDR1 is DFQATT and CDR2 is SNEGSKA (reference sequence). The CDR3 is made up of 13 amino acids. In DNA form, the CDR3 reads TGCAGTGCCGCCGCTACAGGGAACTACGAGCAGTACTTC. It encodes CSAAATGNYEQYF.